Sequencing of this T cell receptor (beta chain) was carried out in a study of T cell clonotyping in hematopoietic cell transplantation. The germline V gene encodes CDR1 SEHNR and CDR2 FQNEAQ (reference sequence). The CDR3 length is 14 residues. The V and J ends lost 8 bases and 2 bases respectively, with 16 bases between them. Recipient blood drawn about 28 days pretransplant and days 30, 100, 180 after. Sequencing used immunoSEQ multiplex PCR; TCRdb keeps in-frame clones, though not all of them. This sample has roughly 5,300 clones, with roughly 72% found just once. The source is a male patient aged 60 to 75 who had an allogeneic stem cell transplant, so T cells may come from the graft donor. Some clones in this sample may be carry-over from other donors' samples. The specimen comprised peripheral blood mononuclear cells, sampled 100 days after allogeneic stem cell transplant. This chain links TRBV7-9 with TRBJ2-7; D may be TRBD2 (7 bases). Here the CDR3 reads CASGSTGGTYEQYF. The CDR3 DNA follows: TGTGCCAGCGGGTCCACGGGGGGCACCTACGAGCAGTACTTC.